The sequence of this T cell receptor (beta chain) was determined in a study of control samples from healthy donors and cancer patients. Germline CDR1 reads SGHVS; CDR2 reads FQNEAQ. This CDR3 contains 15 residues. V was cut by 0 bases and J by 4 bases, with 9 bases left in between. There are a few counts of this clone. Some clones are missing from TCRdb's copy, which holds only in-frame ones; the method was immunoSEQ multiplex PCR. This table holds about 82,000 clones, approximately 91% found once. The TCR originated in a man in his fifties in good health. The sample comprised blood. The rearrangement links TRBV7-8 to TRBJ1-4; D gene ambiguous. Here the CDR3 DNA reads TGTGCCAGCAGCTTAGCAGGAGGGATTAATGAAAAACTGTTTTTT. Translating gives CASSLAGGINEKLFF.